This paragraph covers one T cell receptor beta chain sequence. This receptor's antigen is unknown. Base quality data are lacking; no much larger clone is found one base away. Library preparation employed multiplex PCR. The listed sequencing device is Illumina HiSeq 4000. CDR3 regions were amplified by Arm-PCR with iRepertoire HTBI primers to construct TCR beta libraries. Before sequencing, the PCR products underwent gel purification. The paper's processing steps were these. Gene usage analysis of CDR3 amino acid clonotypes used the 60 to 75 TRBV and some 13 TRBJ segments found across samples. COPE and FqMerger were used to merge the filtered high-quality paired reads into contigs. BLAST was used to align contigs to IMGT TRBV, TRBD and TRBJ reference genes, and CDR3 was defined according to IMGT. Clonotypes above 0.1% frequency were classified as highly expanded clones. Shannon entropy served as the measure of repertoire diversity, while the Gini coefficient captured V-J evenness. Public clonotypes were defined as clonotypes shared by more than one individual. TCRdb handled the public reads itself, with Q25 trimming in fastp and clone calling in MiXCR, and kept productive beta chains. CDR3 protein duplicates are merged, each entry listing the most common genes and DNA. These V and J calls originate from TCRdb's pipeline instead of the authors' own analysis. This sample is represented by under 700,000 distinct CDR3 sequences; approximately 16% of them were singletons. Of the sample, 20% to 25% falls within the top ten clones.

In the paper's terms, the time point label means: newly diagnosed GD, antithyroid drugs for less than 3 months. RNA was extracted from PBMCs in TRIzol for both TCR sequencing and RNA sequencing. Graves' disease was diagnosed according to American Thyroid Association guidelines. Patients for the study were recruited at an endocrinology department in Xi'an, China. From each patient, around 8.3 milliliters of peripheral blood was collected into an EDTA anticoagulant tube. PBMCs were isolated by Ficoll Paque Plus density gradient separation without further T cell sorting. RNA quality was checked with an Agilent 2100 Bioanalyzer and agarose gel, and concentration with a NanoDrop 2000. This sample was included in a study of regulatory T cells in long-lasting Graves disease (dated by TCRdb to the early 2020s). A note on the overall study: Antithyroid drugs had been taken for less than 3 months by newly diagnosed Graves' disease patients. This study used TCR sequencing and RNA sequencing of peripheral blood to compare persistent Graves' disease patients against newly diagnosed Graves' disease patients. The study took place in China and was registered as a clinical trial. A total of approximately 35 samples were covered by TCR sequencing, comprising around 13 persistent and 20 or so newly diagnosed Graves' disease patients.

What the research found in general, with its limitations: The authors noted that the small sample size was a limitation that may lower accuracy. Only peripheral blood was studied, because thyroid tissue, the primary lesion, was inaccessible. Only the TCR beta chain was sequenced and analyzed. Persistent Graves' disease patients showed lower TCR Shannon entropy and fewer highly expanded clones than newly diagnosed patients, suggesting clonal expansion. A larger number of public clonotypes was shared among persistent patients (more than 2,500) than among newly diagnosed patients (around 870).

These sequences were also reported in another study, on T cells in Graves' hyperthyroidism and ophthalmopathy. The second study also describes: Stable Graves' hyperthyroidism was defined as no progression to ophthalmopathy during 18 months of follow-up. Hyperthyroidism patients were newly diagnosed, with disease duration under 2 months, and aged 18 to 65 years. Exclusion was applied to patients with uncontrolled infections, other autoimmune diseases, pregnancy or lactation. Clinical symptoms, serum thyroxine and TRAb, thyroid ultrasound, and orbital computed tomography formed the basis for the diagnoses. A first-round RT-PCR of the TCR CDR3 used the HTBI primer set with the Qiagen OneStep RT-PCR kit. Most expanded thyroid clonotypes (frequency above 0.001) were also found in blood, which suggests that blood repertoires may mirror thyroid immune responses. In cross-validation, a model built on a 13 V-J signature told ophthalmopathy apart from stable hyperthyroidism with 87.88% sensitivity and approximately 84% specificity, and in testing the same model reached 80%/75%. In validation, progression to ophthalmopathy was predicted by the model with 70% to 71% sensitivity and under 85% specificity, a median of about 6 months before onset. TCR V-J signatures able to tell the groups apart were searched for in a discovery cohort of approximately 95 patients, of whom 43 had Graves' ophthalmopathy and roughly 57 had stable Graves' hyperthyroidism. Whether ophthalmopathy could be predicted prospectively was tested in an independent validation cohort made up of fewer than 20 hyperthyroidism patients plus 17 patients who later progressed to ophthalmopathy. The 95 to 100 discovery patients were randomly divided into training and test sets at a 7:3 ratio. The study also compared thyroid tissue and blood T-cell repertoires from several Graves' hyperthyroidism patients. Once sampling was done, hyperthyroidism patients were given methimazole at a starting dose of 30 mg daily, whereas ophthalmopathy patients were given high-dose intravenous methylprednisolone. Libraries were constructed in a second round of multiplex PCR, after which size selection and purification were carried out. Paired-end sequencing of the libraries was performed with 100 bp reads on an Illumina HiSeq2000. SOAPnuke was used to process the raw data, throwing out any read that contained adapters or uncalled bases, had a mean Phred below 15, or lacked an exact constant-primer or identifier match. High-quality paired reads were merged using COPE v1.2.5, and each unique nucleotide sequence was defined as a clonotype. MiTCR v1.1 was used to align the clonotypes against IMGT TRBV, TRBD and TRBJ reference segments. Analysis was restricted to V-J combinations with a frequency above 0.0001, which covered 99% to 99.2% of repertoires. A TCS score was defined as the ratio of F50 (clonal expansion) to E x V (chaos), with BLOSUM62-based TCRdist applied between CDR3 peptides within each V-J. Welch's t-statistics and random forest reduced 500 to 550 V-J features to 13, which were used in a naive Bayes classifier (R e1071). Sample size was not statistically predetermined, and blinding of investigators to group allocation was not performed. The paper describes TCR Vbeta CDR3 sequencing of fewer than 150 peripheral blood samples, made up of roughly 45 ophthalmopathy patients, 70 to 75 hyperthyroidism patients and 17 progressor patients.

The specimen comprised peripheral blood mononuclear cells (PBMCs), sampled at new diagnosis, from a patient treated with antithyroid drugs. This clonotype originated in a middle-aged woman with Graves disease. Donor details come from another sample of the same person, matched by shared clones.

The bases are TGTGCCAGCAGCTTAGGACACGGGGCTGAGCAGTTCTTC. Its amino acids are CASSLGHGAEQFF. The chain is assembled from TRBV11-2 and TRBJ2-1, with the D assignment possibly TRBD1 or TRBD2, given 5 matching bases for each. V and J lose 1 base and 9 bases, and a span of 10 bases separates them. The germline V gene specifies SGHAT as CDR1 and FQNNGV as CDR2. The CDR3 runs 13 amino acids, cysteine and phenylalanine included. Only the CDR3 region is kept as DNA, spanning 39 bases read in frame from base 1.